The next 32 T cell receptor beta chains were all read from a single sample in a study of blood T cell repertoires in COVID-19. Method: immunoSEQ multiplex PCR; TCRdb's copy keeps in-frame clones and lacks some. The repertoire holds 200,000 to 300,000 clones, with around 86% as singletons. The sequenced sample consisted of peripheral blood. The receptors shown here come from a man in his forties who had recovered from COVID-19.

The chain combines TRBV3-1 (or the pseudogene TRBV3-2) with TRBJ2-7; 9 bases align to TRBD2. The CDR3 runs to 15 residues. CDR1 LGHDT and CDR2 YNNKEL come from the germline V gene (reference sequence). Trimming removed 2 bases from V and 1 base from J; junction bases left unmatched: 3. As DNA, the CDR3 is TGTGCCAGCAGCCAACTGCGGGGGGGATCCTACGAGCAGTACTTC. Its protein product is CASSQLRGGSYEQYF.

The chain uses TRBV5-6 and TRBJ2-1; the match to TRBD2 covers 7 bases. From germline, CDR1 is SGHDT and CDR2 YYEEEE. This CDR3 is 15 amino acids long. Trimming cost V 0 bases and J 4 bases; bases outside gene matches: 4. The CDR3 nucleotides read TGTGCCAGCAGCTTGGGCCTAGCGGATTACAATGAGCAGTTCTTC. It codes for CASSLGLADYNEQFF.

This chain links TRBV12-3 or TRBV12-4 with TRBJ1-2; TRBD1 aligns across 9 bases. The V gene end was trimmed by 5 bases and the J gene end by 8 bases; junction bases not matched to a gene: 6. This CDR3 contains 13 residues. CDR3 DNA: TGTGCCAGCAGTCGGGACAGGGCTCGGGGCTACACCTTC. As protein: CASSRDRARGYTF.

The rearrangement links TRBV11-2 to TRBJ2-3, with 11 bases lining up with TRBD2. CDR3 length equals 15 residues. CDR1 and CDR2 from the germline V gene are SGHAT and FQNNGV. The J segment lost 5 bases and the V segment lost 5 bases, leaving 6 bases of the junction unmatched. CDR3 region: CASSVSGGALDTQYF. CDR3 nucleotide sequence: TGTGCCAGCAGCGTTAGCGGGGGGGCACTAGATACGCAGTATTTT. Supplemented by reference TRBV11-2 and TRBJ2-3, the full variable domain reads EAGVAQSPRYKIIEKRQSVAFWCNPISGHATLYWYQQILGQGPKLLIQFQNNGVVDDSQLPKDRFSAERLKGVDSTLKIQPAKLEDSAVYLCASSVSGGALDTQYFGPGTRLTVL.

This chain joins TRBV6-5 and TRBJ2-1, with D uncertain. The CDR3 consists of 13 residues. CDR1 and CDR2 from the germline V gene are MNHEY and SVGAGI. Trimming shortened V by 2 bases and J by 7 bases, and 9 bases separated the two germline ends. The CDR3 spells CASSYGPGNEQFF. CDR3 DNA sequence: TGTGCCAGCAGTTACGGGCCCGGAAATGAGCAGTTCTTC.

V gene TRBV7-9 combines with J gene TRBJ2-1; D is undetermined. Germline CDR1 is SEHNR and CDR2 is FQNEAQ (reference sequence). The CDR3 has 13 residues. Trimming took off 2 bases at V and 8 bases at J, with 10 bases between the two ends. The CDR3 nucleotides read TGTGCCAGCAGCTTAATGAGTTTAGATGAGCAGTTCTTC. Translating it yields CASSLMSLDEQFF. The full variable domain, with the rest looked up from reference TRBV7-9 and TRBJ2-1, is DTGVSQNPRHKITKRGQNVTFRCDPISEHNRLYWYRQTLGQGPEFLTYFQNEAQLEKSRLLSDRFSAERPKGSFSTLEIQRTEQGDSAMYLCASSLMSLDEQFFGPGTRLTVL.

This chain connects TRBV7-2 to TRBJ2-3; 13 positions match TRBD2. Germline loops: CDR1 SGHTA, CDR2 FQGNSA. J was trimmed by 6 bases and V by 3 bases; bases with no gene match: 6. This CDR3 contains 16 residues. CDR3 amino acids: CASSFRTSGSWDTQYF. The CDR3 bases are TGTGCCAGCAGCTTTAGGACTAGCGGGAGCTGGGATACGCAGTATTTT.

The chain joins TRBV2 to TRBJ2-7, with TRBD1 identical over 8 bases. Unmatched junction bases numbered 8, after V lost 1 base and J lost 6 bases. Per germline, CDR1 SNHLY and CDR2 FYNNEI. CDR3 length: 15 residues. CDR3 in DNA: TGTGCCAGCAGTGAAGGTGGACAGGGCTATTTCGAGCAGTACTTC. Amino acids: CASSEGGQGYFEQYF.

V is TRBV27 and J is TRBJ2-2, with 11 bases lining up with TRBD1. The CDR3 spans 14 residues. V lost 0 bases, J lost 14 bases, and 5 bases stayed unmatched. Germline lookup yields CDR1 MNHEY and CDR2 SMNVEV (reference sequence). This CDR3 reads CASSLSLDRGQLFF. CDR3 DNA sequence: TGTGCCAGCAGTTTATCCCTGGACAGGGGGCAACTGTTTTTT.

The rearrangement joins TRBV7-8 to TRBJ1-3, with D hard to call. CDR1 is SGHVS, CDR2 FQNEAQ, per germline. The CDR3 has 16 amino acids. V was cut by 5 bases and J by 2 bases, with 16 bases left in between. The chain's CDR3 is CASSPRAGRAGNTIYF. DNA of the CDR3: TGTGCCAGCAGCCCTAGGGCGGGGAGGGCTGGAAACACCATATATTTT.

The chain is built from TRBV5-1 and TRBJ1-5; 7 positions agree with TRBD1. The CDR3 is made up of 15 amino acids. Germline values: CDR1 SGHRS, CDR2 YFSETQ. J gave up 4 bases and V 2 bases, and 6 bases lay outside the gene matches. CDR3 in amino acids: CASSLEPGQNQPQHF. The CDR3 coding sequence is TGCGCCAGCAGCTTAGAACCGGGACAGAATCAGCCCCAGCATTTT.

This rearrangement joins TRBV2 to TRBJ1-5; a weak D match, TRBD1 (5 bases). CDR1 and CDR2 (germline): SNHLY, FYNNEI. Trimming pared 3 bases from V and 2 bases from J, leaving 17 bases between. The CDR3 length is 17 residues. In nucleotides, the CDR3 is TGTGCCAGCAGTGAGATTCTTAGGGGCCATGGCAATCAGCCCCAGCATTTT. Translation gives CASSEILRGHGNQPQHF.

This rearrangement joins TRBV29-1 to TRBJ1-2; 12 bases agree with TRBD1. The CDR3 extends over 16 amino acids. In germline, CDR1 is SQVTM, CDR2 ANQGSEA. With 8 bases clipped from V and 4 bases from J, the junction kept 14 bases outside the gene matches. DNA for the CDR3: TGCAGCATCCGGGACAGGGGGCTCGGGCAGACCTATGGCTACACCTTC. Its protein product is CSIRDRGLGQTYGYTF. Using reference TRBV29-1 and TRBJ1-2 for the parts outside the CDR3, the full variable domain is SAVISQKPSRDICQRGTSLTIQCQVDSQVTMMFWYRQQPGQSLTLIATANQGSEATYESGFVIDKFPISRPNLTFSTLTVSNMSPEDSSIYLCSIRDRGLGQTYGYTFGSGTRLTVV.

Here the CDR3 DNA reads TGTGCCAGCAGCCCAGAGGTAGGGAGGTTAGGCACTGAAGCTTTCTTT. Residues: CASSPEVGRLGTEAFF. The genes are TRBV5-4 and TRBJ1-1, with D unresolved. The CDR3 sequence is 16 residues long. Germline V gene sequence: CDR1 SGHNT, CDR2 YYREEE (reference sequence). Trimming removed 4 bases from V and 4 bases from J, with 20 bases in between.

The chain recombines TRBV6-5 with TRBJ1-6, with no clear D. CDR3 length: 15 residues. Germline V gene sequence: CDR1 MNHEY, CDR2 SVGAGI. Trimming left V 6 bases short and J 8 bases short, with 17 bases between. Here the CDR3 DNA reads TGTGCCAGCAGAAATTCAGAGGGCGGGCATTCACCCCTCCACTTT. Protein sequence: CASRNSEGGHSPLHF.

The genes are TRBV11-3 and TRBJ1-2; D not resolved. Germline lookup yields CDR1 SGHNT and CDR2 YENEEA. V dropped 6 bases and J dropped 4 bases, with 9 bases sitting between them. This CDR3 comprises 12 residues. The CDR3: CASRPSGYGYTF. DNA for the CDR3: TGTGCCAGCAGGCCTAGTGGCTATGGCTACACCTTC.

V gene TRBV10-3 combines with J gene TRBJ2-2, with 7 bases that match TRBD1. This CDR3 comprises 17 residues. J was trimmed by 9 bases and V by 9 bases; bases with no gene match: 22. CDR1 is ENHRY, CDR2 SYGVKD, per germline. The CDR3 DNA reads TGTGCCATTTCTCGGACTTCACGCCGGGACAGCTCACGGGAGCTGTTTTTT. This encodes CAISRTSRRDSSRELFF.

The chain carries TRBV7-6 and TRBJ2-2, with TRBD1 matching over 12 bases. Per germline, CDR1 SGHVS and CDR2 FNYEAQ. This CDR3 comprises 18 residues. V was clipped by 5 bases and J by 5 bases; unmatched bases: 12. CDR3 in amino acids: CASSPWGTGGEGTGELFF. DNA of the CDR3: TGTGCCAGCAGCCCCTGGGGGACAGGGGGCGAGGGAACCGGGGAGCTGTTTTTT. The complete variable domain, with remaining parts taken from reference TRBV7-6 and TRBJ2-2, reads GAGVSQSPRYKVTKRGQDVALRCDPISGHVSLYWYRQALGQGPEFLTYFNYEAQQDKSGLPNDRFSAERPEGSISTLTIQRTEQRDSAMYRCASSPWGTGGEGTGELFFGEGSRLTVL.

J is TRBJ2-7 and V is TRBV7-9, with a tentative D call TRBD2 (5 bases). The CDR3 is 14 residues long. V was trimmed by 7 bases and J by 4 bases, leaving 17 bases between them. From germline, CDR1 is SEHNR and CDR2 FQNEAQ (reference sequence). For the CDR3, the DNA is TGTGCCAGCACCGGCGGGCAGTTCGTTTACGAGCAGTACTTC. This codes for CASTGGQFVYEQYF. Complete variable domain (other parts from reference TRBV7-9 and TRBJ2-7): DTGVSQNPRHKITKRGQNVTFRCDPISEHNRLYWYRQTLGQGPEFLTYFQNEAQLEKSRLLSDRFSAERPKGSFSTLEIQRTEQGDSAMYLCASTGGQFVYEQYFGPGTRLTVT.

The chain links TRBV5-4 to TRBJ2-3, with 8 nucleotides matching TRBD2. The CDR3 runs to 15 residues. Trimming at V came to 4 bases and at J to 3 bases, leaving 7 bases not matched to a gene. Germline CDR1 and CDR2: SGHNT and YYREEE (reference sequence). CDR3 protein: CASSVGGAGTDTQYF. The CDR3 DNA follows: TGTGCCAGCAGCGTCGGGGGGGCGGGGACAGATACGCAGTATTTT.

A few counts support this clone. The V call is TRBV7-6, the J call TRBJ1-4; D remains ambiguous. Germline V CDR1 and CDR2: SGHVS, FNYEAQ. Trimming removed 1 base from V and 4 bases from J, with 10 bases in between. This CDR3 comprises 15 residues. For the CDR3, the DNA is TGTGCCAGCAGCTTAGAAACTGCGCTTAATGAAAAACTGTTTTTT. Its protein is CASSLETALNEKLFF.

J is TRBJ2-5 and V is TRBV6-6, with a weak D call TRBD1 (6 bases). The germline V gene has CDR1 MNHNY and CDR2 SVGAGI (reference sequence). V was shortened by 8 bases and J by 4 bases, with 14 bases between the two germline ends. The CDR3 consists of 13 residues. The CDR3 is CASLSSRGETQYF. The CDR3 DNA reads as TGTGCCAGCCTATCTTCCAGGGGAGAGACCCAGTACTTC.

The chain is built from TRBV4-1 and TRBJ1-2; a weak D match, TRBD1 (6 bases). V gave up 6 bases and J gave up 4 bases, with 18 bases separating them. Germline loops: CDR1 MGHRA, CDR2 YSYEKL. The CDR3 is made up of 15 amino acids. The CDR3 sequence: CASSIEGVAFYGYTF. The CDR3 DNA sequence: TGCGCCAGCAGTATTGAGGGGGTCGCGTTCTATGGCTACACCTTC.

V usage is TRBV7-6 and J usage is TRBJ2-5; D remains unclear. Trimming cost V 3 bases and J 0 bases, with 8 bases left between them. The length of the CDR3 is 14 residues. Germline CDR1 and CDR2: SGHVS and FNYEAQ. CDR3 DNA: TGTGCCAGCAGCTTCATGTACTACCAAGAGACCCAGTACTTC. It is translated as CASSFMYYQETQYF.

The chain has TRBV5-1 and TRBJ1-1, with 9 bases lining up with TRBD1. The CDR3 length is 14 residues. Germline V gene sequence: CDR1 SGHRS, CDR2 YFSETQ. V shed 4 bases, J shed 4 bases, and the junction held 5 bases outside the gene matches. Here the CDR3 DNA reads TGCGCCAGCAGCAGGGACAGGGCTGGCACTGAAGCTTTCTTT. Its protein is CASSRDRAGTEAFF.

The chain is built from TRBV2 and TRBJ2-7, with 10 bases matching TRBD2. This CDR3 contains 14 residues. Germline V lookup: CDR1 SNHLY, CDR2 FYNNEI. V trimming: 8 bases; J trimming: 7 bases; junction bases outside the gene matches: 11. The CDR3 is CASGLADVGGEQYF. CDR3 nucleotides: TGTGCCAGCGGACTAGCGGATGTCGGAGGAGAGCAGTACTTC. Variable domain in full (rest from reference TRBV2 and TRBJ2-7): EPEVTQTPSHQVTQMGQEVILRCVPISNHLYFYWYRQILGQKVEFLVSFYNNEISEKSEIFDDQFSVERPDGSNFTLKIRSTKLEDSAMYFCASGLADVGGEQYFGPGTRLTVT.

The chain links TRBV19 to TRBJ1-1; D not certain. V was pared by 5 bases and J by 1 base, with 5 bases between. Germline V gene sequence: CDR1 LNHDA, CDR2 SQIVND (reference sequence). The CDR3 is made up of 12 amino acids. The CDR3 protein is CASSFKNTEAFF. CDR3 coding DNA: TGTGCCAGTAGTTTCAAGAACACTGAAGCTTTCTTT.

The chain carries TRBV11-2 and TRBJ2-1; D may be TRBD2 (6 bases). This CDR3 contains 16 residues. Trimming took off 0 bases at V and 4 bases at J, with 13 bases between the two ends. Germline assignment: CDR1 SGHAT and CDR2 FQNNGV. The CDR3 reads CASSLDRLAKYNEQFF. Here the CDR3 DNA reads TGTGCCAGCAGCTTAGATAGGCTAGCGAAATACAATGAGCAGTTCTTC. The variable domain in full, with the rest retrieved from reference TRBV11-2 and TRBJ2-1, is EAGVAQSPRYKIIEKRQSVAFWCNPISGHATLYWYQQILGQGPKLLIQFQNNGVVDDSQLPKDRFSAERLKGVDSTLKIQPAKLEDSAVYLCASSLDRLAKYNEQFFGPGTRLTVL.

The chain carries TRBV10-3 and TRBJ2-7; D is possibly TRBD2 (6 bases). The germline gives CDR1 ENHRY, CDR2 SYGVKD. The CDR3 covers 14 residues. V shed 2 bases and J shed 2 bases, with 10 bases lying between them. The CDR3 sequence: CAISEPGLPYEQYF. For the CDR3, the DNA is TGTGCCATCAGTGAGCCGGGACTTCCCTACGAGCAGTACTTC.

The gene calls are TRBV29-1 and TRBJ2-3, with D perhaps TRBD2 (6 bases). Germline V CDR1 and CDR2: SQVTM, ANQGSEA. This CDR3 has 13 amino acids. Trimming removed 4 bases at V and 6 bases at J, with 14 bases between. CDR3 DNA: TGCAGCGTTGTCAGACGGGAGCTCGATACGCAGTATTTT. This translates into CSVVRRELDTQYF.

Regarding this clone: A read error may produce the germline difference seen at one junction end. The chain employs TRBV6-2 or TRBV6-3 and TRBJ1-2, with 9 bases identical to TRBD1. The germline gives CDR1 MNHEY, CDR2 SVGEGT. CDR3 length: 17 amino acids. The CDR3 coding sequence is TGTGCCAGCAGTTACGACCGGGACAGGGAGGGGGCCTATAGCTACACCTTC. Amino acid sequence: CASSYDRDREGAYSYTF.

This chain connects TRBV18 to TRBJ2-1; 7 bases line up with TRBD2. CDR3 size: 14 residues. Germline assignment: CDR1 KGHSH and CDR2 LQKENI. V was clipped by 5 bases and J by 1 base; unmatched bases: 2. The DNA of the CDR3 is TGTGCCAGCTCAGGACTAGAGTCCTACAATGAGCAGTTCTTC. Translated, it gives CASSGLESYNEQFF.